The rows below give T cell receptor beta chains drawn from one sample of a study of OX40 agonist ivuxolimab in advanced cancers. Clones were sequenced by immunoSEQ multiplex PCR, and TCRdb holds only the in-frame ones, with some missing. The sample lists 50,000 to 65,000 clones; 70% to 90% were seen once. Specimen: CD4+ or CD8+ T cells sorted from blood, collected in a trial of the OX40 agonist ivuxolimab. These receptor sequences come from an adult with an advanced solid tumor such as melanoma, head and neck, liver or kidney cancer. CDR3s include the opening cysteine and the closing phenylalanine or tryptophan. A D gene is named only where the DNA matches it firmly. Size tells how often a clone was seen (once, few, many) or the class of an expanded clone, and some rows leave it out.

J gene | D gene | V gene | clone size | CDR3 protein | CDR3 DNA
TRBJ1-1 | - | TRBV7-2 | - | CASSGRLRVQNTEAFF | TGTGCCAGCAGCGGACGGCTCAGGGTCCAAAACACTGAAGCTTTCTTT
TRBJ2-2 | TRBD2 | TRBV11-3 | few | CASSRRPAGGAGGGELFF | TGTGCCAGCAGCCGCCGTCCAGCGGGGGGTGCGGGGGGCGGGGAGCTGTTTTTT
TRBJ1-2 | - | TRBV6-5 | - | CASSTPGRNAYGYTF | TGTGCCAGCAGTACCCCGGGACGGAATGCCTATGGCTACACCTTC
TRBJ2-1 | - | TRBV7-9 | - | CAPSFSGDEQFF | TGTGCCCCTAGCTTCTCGGGGGATGAGCAGTTCTTC
TRBJ1-1 | - | TRBV5-4 | - | CASSLVPAPPAFF | TGTGCCAGCAGCTTGGTTCCTGCGCCACCGGCTTTCTTT
TRBJ1-6 | - | TRBV4-1 | - | CASRGPRNSLNSPLHF | TGCGCCAGCAGAGGACCCCGGAACTCCCTCAATTCACCCCTCCACTTT
TRBJ1-1 | - | TRBV7-9 | - | CASSFGSALNTEAFF | TGTGCCAGCAGCTTCGGGTCGGCCCTGAACACTGAAGCTTTCTTT
TRBJ2-1 | TRBD2 | TRBV19 | - | CASSIPLAGYLNEQFF | TGTGCCAGTAGTATCCCTCTAGCGGGATACCTCAATGAGCAGTTCTTC
TRBJ2-3 | TRBD2 | TRBV6-5 | - | CASSYARGATDTQYF | TGTGCCAGCAGCTACGCGCGGGGGGCCACAGATACGCAGTATTTT
TRBJ2-7 | TRBD1 | TRBV7-2 | - | CASSPGQVSSYEQYF | TGTGCCAGCAGCCCCGGACAGGTTAGCTCCTACGAGCAGTACTTC
TRBJ1-6 | TRBD1 | TRBV5-4 | few | CASSLRQGDSPLHF | TGTGCCAGCAGCTTGAGACAGGGAGATTCACCCCTCCACTTT
TRBJ2-7 | TRBD1 | TRBV29-1 | - | CSAETRAGGEQYF | TGCAGCGCCGAAACAAGGGCAGGGGGCGAGCAGTACTTC
TRBJ1-4 | TRBD1 | TRBV18 | - | CASSLGQGTNEKLFF | TGTGCCAGCTCACTGGGACAGGGGACTAATGAAAAACTGTTTTTT
TRBJ2-3 | TRBD2 | TRBV11-3 | - | CASSFSIGLAGGTDTQYF | TGTGCCAGCAGCTTCTCAATAGGACTAGCGGGGGGCACAGATACGCAGTATTTT
TRBJ1-1 | TRBD1 | TRBV5-1 | - | CASSLRQGSNTEAFF | TGCGCCAGCAGCTTGAGACAGGGTTCGAACACTGAAGCTTTCTTT
TRBJ2-5 | - | TRBV7-3 | once | CASSLRGSQETQYF | TGTGCCAGCAGCTTAAGGGGTTCCCAAGAGACCCAGTACTTC